What follows are 31 T cell receptor beta chains derived from one specimen sequenced in a study of T cells in women clearing cervical HPV infection. Clones were sequenced by immunoSEQ multiplex PCR, and TCRdb holds only the in-frame ones, with some missing. The sample's table shows about 34,000 clones. The sequenced material came from blood buffy coat. These TCRs come from a woman aged 18-70 years with a cervical HPV16 infection that either progressed to CIN3+ or cleared (not recorded which).

Comment on this clone: Read coverage stops 3 residues before the CDR3 terminus; the germline J gene supplies the remainder. The chain couples TRBV20-1 to TRBJ2-3; 10 positions agree with TRBD2. V was pared by 3 bases and J by 0 bases, with 3 bases of the junction left unmatched. The germline CDR1 and CDR2 sequences are DFQATT and SNEGSKA (reference sequence). The CDR3 length is 15 residues. The CDR3 loop is CSARKLAGSTDTQYF. The CDR3 DNA, read in part, is TGCAGTGCTAGGAAACTAGCGGGGAGCACAGATACG.

In regard to this clone: Sequencing ends 3 residues short of the CDR3 end; the germline J gene provides the rest. The chain couples TRBV2 to TRBJ2-1, with 8 bases lining up with TRBD1. The length of the CDR3 is 15 residues. V lost 2 bases to trimming and J lost 4 bases; unmatched junction nucleotides: 4. Germline lookup yields CDR1 SNHLY and CDR2 FYNNEI. CDR3 residues: CASSETGQGYNEQFF. The sequenced part of the CDR3 DNA is TGTGCCAGCAGTGAAACCGGACAGGGTTACAATGAG.

Turning to this clone: Read sequence stops 3 residues before the CDR3 end, and the germline J gene provides the missing end. V and J are TRBV6-1 and TRBJ2-7; tentative D call: TRBD1 (6 bases). The germline CDR1 and CDR2 sequences are MNHNS and SASEGT. The CDR3 is 16 residues long. V lost 4 bases to trimming and J lost 3 bases, with 19 bases between them. The CDR3: CASSGGYRDISYEQYF. The sequenced CDR3 bases are TGTGCCAGCAGTGGTGGTTATAGGGACATTAGCTACGAG.

The CDR3 bases that were read are TGCGCCAGCAGCTTGGGAGGACTAGCGGGACAAGAGACC. Protein sequence: CASSLGGLAGQET. The whole CDR3 protein is CASSLGGLAGQETQYF. The gene calls are TRBV5-1 and TRBJ2-5; TRBD2 agrees at 12 bases. The read ends 3 residues before the CDR3 terminus; that terminus is restored from the germline J gene. The CDR3 length is 16 residues. V lost 0 bases, J lost 2 bases, and 2 bases stayed unmatched. From germline, CDR1 is SGHRS and CDR2 YFSETQ.

To note about this clone: The CDR3 end lies 3 residues beyond the end of the read and is filled in from the germline J gene. The chain is built from TRBV19 and TRBJ1-2; 9 bases agree with TRBD1. This CDR3 contains 13 residues. The germline V gene encodes CDR1 LNHDA and CDR2 SQIVND (reference sequence). The CDR3 bases that were read are TGTGCCAGTAGCACACAGGGGGCCTACGAC. It encodes CASSTQGAYD. In full, the CDR3 reads CASSTQGAYDYTF.

A note on this clone: The observed sequence ends 3 residues before the CDR3 terminus, with the missing tail filled in from the germline J gene. The chain combines TRBV4-1 with TRBJ2-3, with a weak D call TRBD2 (5 bases). In germline, CDR1 is MGHRA, CDR2 YSYEKL. V lost 0 bases, J lost 3 bases, and 10 bases lay in between. This CDR3 spans 15 amino acids. The CDR3 reads CASSQDLVATDTQYF. CDR3 DNA, as far as it was read: TGCGCCAGCAGCCAAGATTTAGTAGCGACAGATACG.

Remarks on this clone: The read terminates 3 residues ahead of where the CDR3 ends, so the germline J gene completes it. The V and J genes are TRBV10-2 and TRBJ1-1; D might be TRBD1 (6 bases). Looked up from germline, CDR1 is WSHSY and CDR2 is SAAADI. V dropped 2 bases and J dropped 5 bases, with 9 bases sitting between them. The CDR3 totals 13 residues. CDR3 DNA (partial): TGCGCCAGCAGTGAGGGACAGCTTACTGAA. It translates to CASSEGQLTE. The full CDR3 reads CASSEGQLTEAFF.

In regard to this clone: The CDR3 extends 3 residues past the end of the read, so its final part is completed from the germline J gene. V is TRBV18 and J is TRBJ2-2; TRBD1 aligns across 7 bases. The CDR3 has 16 amino acids. CDR1 and CDR2 from the germline V gene are KGHSH and LQKENI. CDR3: CASSPKTGTVNSPLFF. CDR3 bases read: TGTGCCAGCTCACCCAAGACCGGGACAGTAAATTCACCG.

To note about this clone: The read ends 3 residues early relative to the CDR3; the germline J gene fills the gap. V is TRBV29-1 and J is TRBJ1-2; D is unclear. The V end lost 0 bases, the J end lost 2 bases, and 13 bases lay between the germline ends. The CDR3 consists of 15 residues. CDR1 and CDR2 (germline): SQVTM, ANQGSEA. The CDR3 region is CSVEDIKGTNYGYTF. Partial CDR3 DNA: TGCAGCGTTGAAGATATCAAAGGCACAAACTATGGC.

Turning to this clone: The CDR3 end falls 3 residues outside the read, so it is completed with the germline J gene. The V call is TRBV7-9, the J call TRBJ2-4; D might be TRBD2 (5 bases). The CDR3 length is 15 residues. Trimming cost V 0 bases and J 7 bases, with 13 bases left between them. Germline CDR1 is SEHNR and CDR2 is FQNEAQ (reference sequence). The CDR3 loop is CASSLATASGNIQYF. Partial CDR3 DNA: TGTGCCAGCAGCTTAGCGACCGCCTCGGGGAACATT.

About this clone: The read gets to within 3 residues of the CDR3 end, and the germline J gene fills in the rest. This chain links TRBV7-3 with TRBJ2-4, with 8 bases matching TRBD2. In germline, CDR1 is SGHTA, CDR2 FQGTGA. The CDR3 covers 17 residues. The V gene end was trimmed by 0 bases and the J gene end by 7 bases; junction bases not matched to a gene: 11. CDR3 protein: CASSLTVSGSSTNIQYF. The sequenced CDR3 bases are TGTGCCAGCAGCTTAACAGTGAGCGGGAGCAGTACGAACATT.

In regard to this clone: The CDR3 end falls 3 residues outside the read, so it is completed with the germline J gene. V gene TRBV19 combines with J gene TRBJ1-1; 9 positions agree with TRBD1. This CDR3 is 14 amino acids long. The trim removed 5 bases at V and 0 bases at J, leaving 1 base unmatched. Looked up from germline, CDR1 is LNHDA and CDR2 is SQIVND (reference sequence). The CDR3 sequence is CASSDRGLNTEAFF. Incomplete CDR3 DNA: TGTGCCAGTAGTGACAGGGGGTTGAACACTGAA. The full variable domain, completed using reference TRBV19 and TRBJ1-1, is DGGITQSPKYLFRKEGQNVTLSCEQNLNHDAMYWYRQDPGQGLRLIYYSQIVNDFQKGDIAEGYSVSREKKESFPLTVTSAQKNPTAFYLCASSDRGLNTEAFFGQGTRLTVV.

With regard to this clone: The missing CDR3 end, 3 residues past where the read stops, is filled in from the germline J gene. The chain is built from TRBV2 and TRBJ1-4; D not resolved. In germline, CDR1 is SNHLY, CDR2 FYNNEI. This CDR3 is 15 amino acids long. Trimming took off 3 bases at V and 7 bases at J, with 15 bases between the two ends. This CDR3 is CASSDPALGSEKLFF. The sequenced part of the CDR3 DNA is TGTGCCAGCAGTGACCCGGCTCTGGGCAGTGAAAAA.

For this clone: The read ends 3 residues shy of where the CDR3 ends; the end is completed using the germline J gene. The chain is built from TRBV5-1 and TRBJ2-1; 11 bases fit TRBD1. Germline CDR1 is SGHRS and CDR2 is YFSETQ. The CDR3 is 14 amino acids. The ends lost 5 bases at V and 9 bases at J; junction bases unmatched: 7. The CDR3 bases that were read are TGCGCCAGCAGTCCTTGGACAGGGGGCAGTGAG. It specifies CASSPWTGGSE. The entire CDR3 protein reads CASSPWTGGSEQFF.

As to this clone: The sequenced fragment ends 3 residues before the CDR3 boundary, so the rest is inferred from the germline J gene. This chain uses TRBV19 with TRBJ2-7; weak D call: TRBD1 (6 bases). The CDR3 has 16 amino acids. The V and J ends lost 0 bases and 3 bases respectively, with 15 bases between them. Germline-derived CDR1 and CDR2 are LNHDA and SQIVND (reference sequence). The sequenced part of the CDR3 DNA is TGTGCCAGTAGTATAGATCTAGGGCTAGGGGGCTACGAG. This encodes CASSIDLGLGGYE. The whole CDR3 sequence reads CASSIDLGLGGYEQYF.

As to this clone: From the germline J gene comes the end of the CDR3, since the read stops 3 residues before it. V is TRBV18 and J is TRBJ2-1; the match to TRBD2 covers 7 bases. Trimming took 3 bases from V and 3 from J; bases not matched to a gene: 8. From germline, CDR1 is KGHSH and CDR2 LQKENI. The CDR3 runs to 16 residues. The CDR3 loop reads CASSPPLAGDYNEQFF. The sequenced part of the CDR3 DNA is TGTGCCAGCTCACCTCCACTGGCGGGAGACTACAATGAG. Combining the CDR3 with reference TRBV18 and TRBJ2-1 gives the whole variable domain NAGVMQNPRHLVRRRGQEARLRCSPMKGHSHVYWYRQLPEEGLKFMVYLQKENIIDESGMPKERFSAEFPKEGPSILRIQQVVRGDSAAYFCASSPPLAGDYNEQFFGPGTRLTVL.

CDR3 loop: CASSQPKGADTQYF. CDR3 DNA (partial): TGTGCCAGCAGCCAGCCTAAGGGGGCAGATACG. The rearrangement uses TRBV7-9 and TRBJ2-3; D might be TRBD1 (6 bases). The read comes to an end 3 residues before the CDR3 does, leaving the germline J gene to fill in the end. The V gene's germline CDR1 is SEHNR and CDR2 FQNEAQ (reference sequence). V dropped 5 bases and J dropped 4 bases, with 13 bases sitting between them. This CDR3 spans 14 amino acids.

In the case of this clone: The read stops 3 residues short of the end of the CDR3; the missing end is completed from the germline J gene. This chain uses TRBV7-3 with TRBJ1-4; D not certain. The CDR3 totals 15 residues. The V gene's germline CDR1 is SGHTA and CDR2 FQGTGA. The sequenced CDR3 bases are TGTGCCAGCAGCTTAACAGGACTGGGGAATTCACCA. Amino acid sequence: CASSLTGLGNSP. The whole CDR3 is CASSLTGLGNSPLFF.

Comments on this clone: The read ends 3 residues early relative to the CDR3; the germline J gene fills the gap. The genes are TRBV18 and TRBJ1-2; TRBD1 is a possible D gene (5 bases). Germline V CDR1 and CDR2: KGHSH, LQKENI. This CDR3 region has 18 residues. The CDR3 spells CASSEPGLAGGISYDYTF. The part of the CDR3 DNA that was read is TGTGCCAGCTCAGAACCGGGACTAGCGGGAGGAATATCCTACGAC.

Concerning this clone: The read terminates 3 residues before the CDR3 end, so the remaining end is supplied by the germline J gene. The gene calls are TRBV20-1 and TRBJ2-7; TRBD2 matches at 10 bases. This CDR3 has 14 residues. V shed 6 bases and J 0 bases; nucleotides not matched to a gene: 5. The germline V gene has CDR1 DFQATT and CDR2 SNEGSKA (reference sequence). The part of the CDR3 DNA that was read is TGCAGTGCCACCGGGACTAGCGTCTCCTACGAG. This translates into CSATGTSVSYE. The whole CDR3 is CSATGTSVSYEQYF.

As regards this clone: Read coverage stops 3 residues before the CDR3 terminus; the germline J gene supplies the remainder. The chain links TRBV6-1 to TRBJ1-2; maybe TRBD1 (5 bases). In germline, CDR1 is MNHNS, CDR2 SASEGT. V shed 1 base and J shed 0 bases, with 9 bases lying between them. There are 15 residues in the CDR3. CDR3 protein: CASSEGQGTNYGYTF. CDR3 bases read: TGTGCCAGCAGTGAAGGGCAGGGAACTAACTATGGC.

Concerning this clone: The read ends 3 residues before the CDR3 terminus; that terminus is restored from the germline J gene. The chain combines TRBV19 with TRBJ1-5; 7 bases are a match to TRBD1. This CDR3 comprises 15 residues. CDR1 is LNHDA and CDR2 is SQIVND in the germline V gene (reference sequence). The J segment lost 2 bases and the V segment lost 5 bases, leaving 6 bases of the junction unmatched. The CDR3 is CASSLGGAGNQPQHF. The part of the CDR3 DNA that was read is TGTGCCAGTAGTCTAGGGGGCGCGGGCAATCAGCCC. Full variable domain (missing parts from reference TRBV19 and TRBJ1-5): DGGITQSPKYLFRKEGQNVTLSCEQNLNHDAMYWYRQDPGQGLRLIYYSQIVNDFQKGDIAEGYSVSREKKESFPLTVTSAQKNPTAFYLCASSLGGAGNQPQHFGDGTRLSIL.

The part of the CDR3 DNA that was read is TGTGCCAGCAGCTTCCGGACTAGCGGGAGCAATGAG. It is translated as CASSFRTSGSNE. The CDR3 in full is CASSFRTSGSNEQFF. V is TRBV7-2 and J is TRBJ2-1, with 13 bases that match TRBD2. The DNA ends 3 residues before the CDR3 does, and the rest of the CDR3 is filled in from the germline J gene. Unmatched junction bases numbered 2, after V lost 3 bases and J lost 6 bases. CDR1 is SGHTA and CDR2 is FQGNSA in the germline V gene. This CDR3 has 15 amino acids. The whole variable domain, filled in from reference TRBV7-2 and TRBJ2-1, reads GAGVSQSPSNKVTEKGKDVELRCDPISGHTALYWYRQSLGQGLEFLIYFQGNSAPDKSGLPSDRFSAERTGGSVSTLTIQRTQQEDSAVYLCASSFRTSGSNEQFFGPGTRLTVL.

To note about this clone: From the germline J gene comes the end of the CDR3, since the read stops 3 residues before it. The V gene is TRBV7-2, the J gene TRBJ2-3; TRBD1 matches 7 bases. This CDR3 is built from 12 residues. In germline, CDR1 is SGHTA, CDR2 FQGNSA. The CDR3 bases that were read are TGTGCCAGCAGCTTACGGGGACAGCCG. It codes for CASSLRGQP. The entire CDR3 reads CASSLRGQPQYF.

About this clone itself: From the germline J gene comes the end of the CDR3, since the read stops 3 residues before it. The genes are TRBV29-1 and TRBJ2-7; 7 nucleotides align to TRBD1. Germline V CDR1 and CDR2: SQVTM, ANQGSEA. Trimming cost V 7 bases and J 2 bases; bases outside gene matches: 11. The CDR3 extends over 14 amino acids. The CDR3 protein is CSAGQTTGTYEQYF. The CDR3 DNA, read in part, is TGCAGCGCCGGGCAAACGACAGGGACCTACGAG.

On this clone itself: Coverage ceases 3 residues before the CDR3 finishes, and the germline J gene fills in the end. The chain carries TRBV11-2 and TRBJ2-3; D is uncertain. V was shortened by 4 bases and J by 2 bases, with 7 bases between the two germline ends. The CDR3 contains 13 residues. Germline V gives CDR1 SGHAT, CDR2 FQNNGV. The covered CDR3 bases are TGTGCCAGCAGCTCCTACTTCACAGATACG. Its protein is CASSSYFTDT. The complete CDR3 protein is CASSSYFTDTQYF.

As concerns this clone: The read terminates 3 residues ahead of where the CDR3 ends, so the germline J gene completes it. The genes are TRBV5-1 and TRBJ1-5; 7 bases are shared with TRBD1. The germline CDR1 and CDR2 sequences are SGHRS and YFSETQ. The CDR3 totals 13 residues. The V and J ends lost 3 bases and 5 bases, in that order; junction bases with no gene match: 2. The part of the CDR3 DNA that was read is TGCGCCAGCAGCTACACAGGGGATCAGCCC. Translated, it gives CASSYTGDQP. The whole CDR3 protein is CASSYTGDQPQHF.

Details on this clone: Read data end 3 residues before the CDR3 end; the end is taken from the germline J gene. The V and J genes are TRBV2 and TRBJ1-5; 10 nucleotides align to TRBD1. J gave up 3 bases and V 6 bases, and 11 bases lay outside the gene matches. The germline CDR1 and CDR2 sequences are SNHLY and FYNNEI. The CDR3 totals 17 residues. The CDR3 sequence is CASRNGPGQGINQPQHF. The CDR3 DNA, read in part, is TGTGCCAGCAGGAATGGACCGGGACAGGGGATCAATCAGCCC.

As to this clone: The read terminates 3 residues ahead of where the CDR3 ends, so the germline J gene completes it. V usage is TRBV19 and J usage is TRBJ1-5; a weak D match, TRBD1 (6 bases). V dropped 5 bases and J dropped 2 bases, with 16 bases sitting between them. Germline assignment: CDR1 LNHDA and CDR2 SQIVND (reference sequence). This CDR3 is built from 16 residues. CDR3: CASSQAGGPGNQPQHF. Partial CDR3 DNA: TGTGCCAGTAGTCAGGCCGGGGGGCCCGGCAATCAGCCC.

On this clone itself: The read gets to within 3 residues of the CDR3 end, and the germline J gene fills in the rest. V and J are TRBV19 and TRBJ2-1; 7 bases match TRBD1. This CDR3 contains 13 residues. V lost 4 bases and J lost 7; bases outside the gene matches: 4. Germline lookup yields CDR1 LNHDA and CDR2 SQIVND (reference sequence). CDR3 DNA, as far as it was read: TGTGCCAGTAGTAACAGGGGTAGGAATGAG. Amino acid sequence: CASSNRGRNE. The complete CDR3 reads CASSNRGRNEQFF. The full variable domain, rest sourced from reference TRBV19 and TRBJ2-1, is DGGITQSPKYLFRKEGQNVTLSCEQNLNHDAMYWYRQDPGQGLRLIYYSQIVNDFQKGDIAEGYSVSREKKESFPLTVTSAQKNPTAFYLCASSNRGRNEQFFGPGTRLTVL.

On this clone: The CDR3 end lies 3 residues beyond the end of the read and is filled in from the germline J gene. V gene TRBV7-9 combines with J gene TRBJ1-2; no definite D call. Trimming shortened V by 5 bases and J by 6 bases, and 10 bases separated the two germline ends. The CDR3 is made up of 12 amino acids. Germline lookup yields CDR1 SEHNR and CDR2 FQNEAQ (reference sequence). The CDR3 DNA, read in part, is TGTGCCAGCAGCCCCGACATCAATGGC. Translating it yields CASSPDING. Given in full, the CDR3 is CASSPDINGYTF.